This TCR beta chain was obtained from a study of Ad26.COV2.S vaccination and SARS-CoV-2 variants. In the study overall: Donor allocation was to the COV1001 Ad26.COV2.S trial arm.

The repertoire was sequenced with immunoSEQ multiplex PCR; TCRdb's copy has only in-frame clones and lacks some. The sample comprises roughly 700,000 clones, approximately 88% of which are singletons, and nearly 1.5% rests with the top ten. Noted treatment: over 15 received Ad26.COV2.S at low or high dose, single or two shots; 5 received placebo; per-sample allocation not given. The samples date from day 63 after the first vaccine or placebo injection. V lost 1 base and J 1 base, leaving 14 bases between the germline ends. Germline assignment: CDR1 SGHKS and CDR2 YYEKEE (reference sequence). CDR3 length equals 16 residues.

The V and J genes are TRBV5-5 and TRBJ1-1, with D perhaps TRBD1 (6 bases). The source of this sequence is a person aged 18 to 65 who received the Ad26.COV2.S COVID-19 vaccine or a placebo. Sample: peripheral blood, taken in a trial of Ad26.COV2.S vaccine versus placebo. The CDR3 DNA sequence: TGTGCCAGCAGCTTGTTCCGACAGGCGGCGAACACTGAAGCTTTCTTT. Protein product: CASSLFRQAANTEAFF.